This T cell receptor (beta chain) was documented in a study of monozygotic twins with inflammatory bowel disease. Study results and caveats: It was observed that concordant and discordant twins did not differ in repertoire similarity, possibly given limited power. Patient repertoires may have gained variability from differing immunosuppressive treatments.

From the 5' RACE reads, TCRdb lists one entry per CDR3 protein and no DNA. Its listing shows about 140,000 distinct CDR3 sequences. A remark on this clonotype: Its target is not known.

CDR3 size: 17 residues. Germline V gene sequence: CDR1 SGDLS, CDR2 YYNGEE. The origin of this receptor is a human donor with ulcerative colitis or Crohn's disease, or a healthy co-twin of an affected twin (not recorded which). This sequence joins TRBV9 and TRBJ2-2; TCRdb lists TRBD1, though no DNA is available to test this call. Sequencing was carried out using blood. The CDR3 sequence: CASSLPRAGVNTGELFF.